A single sample is the source of the 17 T cell receptor beta chains below, sequenced in a study of T cells in Graves' hyperthyroidism and ophthalmopathy. There were TCR beta CDR3 regions amplified from RNA transcripts. HTBI primers were employed in a first-round RT-PCR of the TCR CDR3. TCRdb processed the multiplex PCR reads anew with MiXCR; each CDR3 protein has one entry. Found here are nearly 750,000 distinct CDR3 sequences, about a third of them singletons; the top ten hold 31%. The sequenced sample was blood. The receptors originated from a woman between 40 and 55 years old with Graves' hyperthyroidism.

V and J are TRBV10-3 and TRBJ2-2; TRBD1 matches 7 bases. The CDR3 totals 16 residues. Germline lookup yields CDR1 ENHRY and CDR2 SYGVKD. V lost 2 bases, J lost 4 bases, and 7 bases stayed unmatched. The CDR3 DNA reads TGTGCCATCAGTGAGAAAGTGGACAGGCTCACCGGGGAGCTGTTTTTT. Its protein is CAISEKVDRLTGELFF.

The table lists this clonotype with many counts. One end of the junction is discordant with germline, which a read error may explain. This chain's CDR3 is CASSSNPGDRGWSF. The CDR3 DNA reads TGTGCCAGCAGCTCTAACCCCGGTGACAGAGGTTGGTCCTTC. The J gene is TRBJ1-2, the V gene TRBV7-9, with D possibly matching TRBD1 (5 bases). This CDR3 spans 14 amino acids. CDR1 is SEHNR, CDR2 FQNEAQ, per germline (reference sequence).

This clonotype was seen only once. The chain carries TRBV5-1 and TRBJ2-5; TRBD2 matches at 10 bases. This CDR3 is 16 amino acids long. V lost 4 bases, J lost 8 bases, and 14 bases stayed unmatched. In germline, CDR1 is SGHRS, CDR2 YFSETQ. CDR3 protein: CASSPGLAGETGTQYF. The CDR3 DNA sequence: TGCGCCAGCAGCCCCGGTCTAGCGGGGGAGACGGGAACCCAGTACTTC.

The CDR3 bases are TGTGCCAGTTTTCCGTCGGGGGCAGGCACTGAAGCTTTCTTT. As protein: CASFPSGAGTEAFF. The chain combines TRBV18 with TRBJ1-1; possibly TRBD1 for D (6 bases). Trimming took off 9 bases at V and 4 bases at J, with 18 bases between the two ends. Germline V lookup: CDR1 KGHSH, CDR2 LQKENI. The CDR3 runs to 14 residues.

The sample holds a few counts of this clonotype. V and J are TRBV29-1 and TRBJ1-2; D unclear. The CDR3 spans 11 residues. Germline V gene data show CDR1 as SQVTM and CDR2 as ANQGSEA. Trimming shortened V by 2 bases and J by 7 bases, and 8 bases separated the two germline ends. CDR3 nucleotides: TGCAGCGTTGAACCGGGCTCTGGCTACACCTTC. Translation: CSVEPGSGYTF.

This clonotype has at least ten counts. The genes are TRBV2 and TRBJ1-1; D is unresolved. Trimming cost V 3 bases and J 0 bases, with 8 bases left between them. The CDR3 runs 14 residues. Per the germline V gene, CDR1 is SNHLY and CDR2 is FYNNEI. CDR3 region: CASSDLGVNTEAFF. Written as DNA, the CDR3 is TGTGCCAGCAGTGATCTCGGGGTGAACACTGAAGCTTTCTTT.

The table lists this clonotype with many counts. At one end, the junction sequence differs from germline, possibly due to a read error. V and J are TRBV29-1 and TRBJ1-1; D not resolved. CDR3 size: 14 residues. Germline values: CDR1 SQVTM, CDR2 ANQGSEA. CDR3 sequence (DNA): TGCAGCGTTGAAGATCGTGTTTCGTTCCGCCGACCTGAATTT. This sequence encodes CSVEDRVSFRRPEF.

Concerning this clonotype: This may stem from a read error, because a much larger clone lies one nucleotide away. The genes are TRBV7-2 and TRBJ2-7; D ambiguous. The assigned J gene may be wrong: the sequence end matches TRBJ2-1 better. There are 10 residues in the CDR3. Germline-derived CDR1 and CDR2 are SGHTA and FQGNSA. The CDR3 DNA reads as TGTGCCAGCAGCTTAGTCGAGCAGTTCTTC. It encodes CASSLVEQFF.

This clonotype showed up just once. With a much larger clone just one base away, this may be a read error. The chain employs TRBV9 and TRBJ2-5; D ambiguous. Germline loops: CDR1 SGDLS, CDR2 YYNGEE. V lost 0 bases and J 5 bases, leaving 17 bases between the germline ends. The CDR3 has 16 residues. Written as DNA, the CDR3 is TGTGCCAGCAGCGTAGGAGTTAGCCCCGAGCGCGAGACCCAGTACTTC. Protein: CASSVGVSPERETQYF.

This clonotype was recorded at least ten times. The chain employs TRBV4-3 and TRBJ1-4; 9 bases map to TRBD1. Germline V gene data show CDR1 as LGHNA and CDR2 as YSLEER. With V trimmed by 1 base and J by 7 bases, 4 bases remained unmatched. CDR3 length equals 15 residues. In nucleotides, the CDR3 is TGCGCCAGCAGCCAAGCCTGGGACAGGGTTGAAAAACTGTTTTTT. This translates into CASSQAWDRVEKLFF.

This clonotype has a count of ten or more. The chain couples TRBV7-9 to TRBJ2-5; D call uncertain. CDR1 and CDR2 (germline): SEHNR, FQNEAQ (reference sequence). Trimming took 1 base from V and 3 from J, leaving 9 bases between them. This CDR3 is 14 amino acids long. The CDR3 region has the DNA TGTGCCAGCAGCTTAGATCGGTCAGAAGAGACCCAGTACTTC. Translating it yields CASSLDRSEETQYF.

This clonotype was seen at least ten times. DNA for the CDR3: TGCAGCGTGTCGCAGGGATACTCCACTGAAGCTTTCTTT. It translates to CSVSQGYSTEAFF. This chain joins TRBV29-1 and TRBJ1-1; maybe TRBD1 (5 bases). The CDR3 is 13 residues long. Trimming took 6 bases from V and 4 from J, leaving 15 bases between them. Per germline, CDR1 SQVTM and CDR2 ANQGSEA.

J is TRBJ2-3 and V is TRBV25-1, with a tentative D call TRBD2 (7 bases). Germline CDR1 MGHDK, CDR2 SYGVNS. V dropped 6 bases and J dropped 0 bases, with 19 bases sitting between them. This CDR3 is 17 amino acids long. The CDR3 loop is CASRSSVGGASTDTQYF. CDR3 bases: TGTGCCAGCAGATCCTCGGTGGGGGGGGCGAGCACAGATACGCAGTATTTT.

V gene TRBV4-3 combines with J gene TRBJ1-2; 9 bases are a match to TRBD1. V lost 1 base to trimming and J lost 3 bases; unmatched junction nucleotides: 6. The CDR3 sequence is 16 residues long. Germline values: CDR1 LGHNA, CDR2 YSLEER. The CDR3 reads CASSQARTGVDYGYTF. The CDR3 nucleotides read TGCGCCAGCAGCCAAGCCCGGACAGGGGTGGACTATGGCTACACCTTC.

The chain employs TRBV11-2 and TRBJ1-2; D gene unclear. This CDR3 is built from 15 residues. The germline CDR1 and CDR2 sequences are SGHAT and FQNNGV. The V gene lost 5 bases and the J gene lost 1 base, with 14 bases spanning the gap. DNA for the CDR3: TGTGCCAGCAGCCAAGATTTGGACGATAACTATGGCTACACCTTC. It encodes CASSQDLDDNYGYTF.

The genes are TRBV20-1 and TRBJ2-7, with 9 bases fitting TRBD2. CDR1 is DFQATT and CDR2 is SNEGSKA in the germline V gene (reference sequence). The J segment lost 1 base and the V segment lost 5 bases, leaving 9 bases of the junction unmatched. The CDR3 runs 15 residues. The CDR3 loop is CSALEGLAGSYEQYF. DNA for the CDR3: TGCAGTGCTCTAGAGGGGCTAGCGGGGTCCTACGAGCAGTACTTC.

V gene TRBV20-1 combines with J gene TRBJ2-7; D could derive from TRBD1 or TRBD2 (6 bases each). This CDR3 comprises 14 residues. The V end lost 0 bases, the J end lost 0 bases, and 9 bases lay between the germline ends. Germline CDR1 and CDR2: DFQATT and SNEGSKA (reference sequence). The CDR3 DNA is TGCAGTGCTAGAGATACGGGGGCCTCCTACGAGCAGTACTTC. It codes for CSARDTGASYEQYF.